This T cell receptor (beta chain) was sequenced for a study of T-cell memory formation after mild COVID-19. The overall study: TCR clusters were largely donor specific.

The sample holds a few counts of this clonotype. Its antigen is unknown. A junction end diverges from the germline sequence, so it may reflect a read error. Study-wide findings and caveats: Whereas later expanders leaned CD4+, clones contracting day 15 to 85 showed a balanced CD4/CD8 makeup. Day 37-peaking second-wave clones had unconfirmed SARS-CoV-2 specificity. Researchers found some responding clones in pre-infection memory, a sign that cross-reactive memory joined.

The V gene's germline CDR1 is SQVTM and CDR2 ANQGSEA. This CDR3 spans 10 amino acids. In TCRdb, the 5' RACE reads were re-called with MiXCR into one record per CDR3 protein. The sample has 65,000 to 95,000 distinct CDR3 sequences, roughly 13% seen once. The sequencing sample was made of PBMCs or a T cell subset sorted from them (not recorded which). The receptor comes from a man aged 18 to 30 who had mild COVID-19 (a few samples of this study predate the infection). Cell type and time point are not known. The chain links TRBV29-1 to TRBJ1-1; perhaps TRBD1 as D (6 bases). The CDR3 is CSARDTEAFF. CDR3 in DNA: TGCAGCGCTCGGGACACCGAAGCTTTCTTT.